These 23 T cell receptor beta chains share one sample of origin, sequenced in a study of blood T cell repertoires in COVID-19. TCRdb's table, derived via immunoSEQ multiplex PCR, lists solely in-frame clones and lacks some. The data hold tens of thousands of clones, with 90% observed a single time. Material for sequencing was peripheral blood. Every receptor here comes from a man in his fifties or sixties with acute or convalescent COVID-19.

The chain carries TRBV11-2 and TRBJ1-2, with D hard to call. V shed 0 bases and J shed 3 bases, with 8 bases lying between them. The V gene's germline CDR1 is SGHAT and CDR2 FQNNGV. The CDR3 extends over 14 amino acids. The CDR3 sequence is CASSLDYRDYGYTF. CDR3 sequence (DNA): TGTGCCAGCAGCTTAGACTACAGAGACTATGGCTACACCTTC.

The J gene is TRBJ1-6, the V gene TRBV5-1, with D maybe TRBD1 (5 bases). The V gene's germline CDR1 is SGHRS and CDR2 YFSETQ. The V gene lost 0 bases and the J gene lost 11 bases, with 12 bases spanning the gap. The CDR3 covers 14 residues. CDR3 region: CASSLGGTLPPLHF. For the CDR3, the DNA is TGCGCCAGCAGCTTGGGAGGGACTTTGCCACCCCTCCACTTT. Together with reference TRBV5-1 and TRBJ1-6, the CDR3 gives the full variable domain: KAGVTQTPRYLIKTRGQQVTLSCSPISGHRSVSWYQQTPGQGLQFLFEYFSETQRNKGNFPGRFSGRQFSNSRSEMNVSTLELGDSALYLCASSLGGTLPPLHFGNGTRLTVT.

V usage is TRBV6-5 and J usage is TRBJ1-3, with D possibly matching TRBD1 (6 bases). Germline CDR1 and CDR2: MNHEY and SVGAGI. The V end lost 8 bases, the J end lost 2 bases, and 13 bases lay between the germline ends. The CDR3 is made up of 14 amino acids. CDR3 DNA: TGTGCCAGCGCGTCAGGGGCGGCTGGAAACACCATATATTTT. It yields the protein CASASGAAGNTIYF.

This clone has only a few counts. J is TRBJ2-2 and V is TRBV7-2; D remains ambiguous. The V gene's germline CDR1 is SGHTA and CDR2 FQGNSA. The CDR3 spans 13 residues. V gave up 1 base and J gave up 4 bases, with 4 bases separating them. In DNA form, the CDR3 reads TGTGCCAGCAGCTTAGGAGGCACCGGGGAGCTGTTTTTT. Amino acid sequence: CASSLGGTGELFF. Full variable domain (remainder filled in from reference TRBV7-2 and TRBJ2-2): GAGVSQSPSNKVTEKGKDVELRCDPISGHTALYWYRQSLGQGLEFLIYFQGNSAPDKSGLPSDRFSAERTGGSVSTLTIQRTQQEDSAVYLCASSLGGTGELFFGEGSRLTVL.

The rearrangement joins TRBV13 to TRBJ2-7; a weak D match, TRBD2 (6 bases). The CDR3 is 13 residues long. The V end was cut by 5 bases, the J end by 3 bases, with 11 bases between. Per germline, CDR1 PRHDT and CDR2 FYEKMQ (reference sequence). CDR3 sequence reads: CASSEGSGYEQYF. In DNA form, the CDR3 reads TGTGCCAGCAGCGAGGGTAGCGGCTACGAGCAGTACTTC.

The chain carries TRBV21-1 and TRBJ2-1; TRBD1 is taken as the D call from the table, unchecked against the DNA. TRBV21-1 is reported as a pseudogene. The CDR3 loop spans 16 amino acids. CDR3: CASSKPGQHSYNEQFF. The CDR3 bases are TGTGCCAGCAGCAAACCGGGACAGCACTCCTACAATGAGCAGTTCTTC.

The chain has TRBV27 and TRBJ1-5; TRBD1 matches 8 bases. Germline CDR1 and CDR2: MNHEY and SMNVEV (reference sequence). The length of the CDR3 is 15 residues. Trimming removed 3 bases from V and 2 bases from J; junction bases left unmatched: 3. The CDR3: CASSFDRGGNQPQHF. CDR3 coding DNA: TGTGCCAGCAGTTTTGACAGGGGAGGCAATCAGCCCCAGCATTTT.

The chain has TRBV2 and TRBJ1-6; possibly TRBD1 for D (6 bases). V was trimmed by 6 bases and J by 10 bases, leaving 19 bases between them. The CDR3 totals 15 residues. CDR1 is SNHLY and CDR2 is FYNNEI in the germline V gene. CDR3 nucleotide sequence: TGTGCCAGCAGGGCAGACAGGACCCAAACGTCACCCCTCCACTTT. Protein sequence: CASRADRTQTSPLHF.

The J gene is TRBJ2-7, the V gene TRBV10-1; TRBD1 is a possible D gene (5 bases). CDR3 size: 15 residues. Trimming left V 0 bases short and J 3 bases short, with 12 bases between. The germline V gene has CDR1 WNHNN and CDR2 SYGVQD (reference sequence). CDR3 loop: CASSESRGNVYEQYF. CDR3 sequence (DNA): TGCGCCAGCAGTGAGTCAAGGGGAAATGTCTACGAGCAGTACTTC.

This chain uses TRBV29-1 with TRBJ1-4, with D maybe TRBD1 (6 bases). The CDR3 covers 18 residues. V was clipped by 2 bases and J by 0 bases, with 19 bases between them. Germline CDR1 is SQVTM and CDR2 is ANQGSEA. CDR3 region: CSVESLQGKLTTNEKLFF. The DNA for the CDR3 is TGCAGCGTTGAATCCCTCCAGGGGAAACTTACAACTAATGAAAAACTGTTTTTT.

This sequence joins TRBV9 and TRBJ1-2; 8 bases are a match to TRBD1. The CDR3 length is 14 residues. V dropped 3 bases and J dropped 6; count of bases not matched to a gene: 7. Germline V gene data show CDR1 as SGDLS and CDR2 as YYNGEE. CDR3 nucleotide sequence: TGTGCCAGCAGCGCGGCGTCAGGGGGCGATGGCTACACCTTC. Translation: CASSAASGGDGYTF. The variable domain in full, completed from reference TRBV9 and TRBJ1-2, reads DSGVTQTPKHLITATGQRVTLRCSPRSGDLSVYWYQQSLDQGLQFLIQYYNGEERAKGNILERFSAQQFPDLHSELNLSSLELGDSALYFCASSAASGGDGYTFGSGTRLTVV.

The count of this clone is one. The CDR3 DNA reads TGTGCCAGCAGTTACTCCTGGGCAGGGGATGGATATGGCTACACCTTC. Translation: CASSYSWAGDGYGYTF. The chain carries TRBV6-5 and TRBJ1-2; tentatively, D is TRBD1 (6 bases). Germline assignment: CDR1 MNHEY and CDR2 SVGAGI. Trimming stripped 0 bases from V and 5 bases from J, with 16 bases between. The CDR3 consists of 16 residues.

The chain combines TRBV7-2 with TRBJ1-1, with D possibly TRBD1 on 5 matching bases. CDR1 and CDR2 (germline): SGHTA, FQGNSA. Trimming left V 5 bases short and J 5 bases short, with 15 bases between. The CDR3 covers 14 residues. The CDR3 loop reads CASSPAWGGTEAFF. CDR3 nucleotide sequence: TGTGCCAGCAGCCCGGCGTGGGGGGGAACTGAAGCTTTCTTT.

The V call is TRBV11-2, the J call TRBJ2-7; 7 bases are shared with TRBD1. CDR3 size: 15 residues. Germline CDR1 reads SGHAT; CDR2 reads FQNNGV. The V segment lost 4 bases and the J segment 2 bases; nucleotides outside the gene matches: 8. The CDR3 DNA sequence: TGTGCCAGCAGCTACCGAACGGGACAGACCTACGAGCAGTACTTC. This encodes CASSYRTGQTYEQYF.

This chain joins TRBV27 and TRBJ2-7; 7 bases map to TRBD1. The CDR3 consists of 14 residues. After removal of 6 bases from V and 2 bases from J, the junction contained 7 bases not matched to a gene. Germline V gene data show CDR1 as MNHEY and CDR2 as SMNVEV (reference sequence). The chain's CDR3 is CASRPTGNPYEQYF. As DNA, the CDR3 is TGTGCCAGCAGACCGACAGGGAACCCCTACGAGCAGTACTTC.

CDR3 residues: CASARQGIGEKLFF. CDR3 bases: TGTGCCAGCGCCAGACAGGGTATTGGGGAAAAACTGTTTTTT. V gene TRBV19 combines with J gene TRBJ1-4; 7 bases align to TRBD1. The CDR3 loop spans 14 amino acids. CDR1 and CDR2 (germline): LNHDA, SQIVND (reference sequence). V dropped 9 bases and J dropped 8; count of bases not matched to a gene: 12.

J is TRBJ2-7 and V is TRBV27; 12 nucleotides match TRBD1. The germline V gene has CDR1 MNHEY and CDR2 SMNVEV (reference sequence). V lost 6 bases and J lost 6; bases outside the gene matches: 3. The CDR3 contains 13 residues. The CDR3: CASRGQGAGEQYF. The CDR3 bases are TGTGCCAGCAGGGGACAGGGGGCCGGCGAGCAGTACTTC.

This rearrangement joins TRBV10-3 to TRBJ2-3; perhaps TRBD1 as D (7 bases). CDR1 is ENHRY, CDR2 SYGVKD, per germline. Trimming took off 4 bases at V and 3 bases at J, with 11 bases between the two ends. The CDR3 consists of 14 residues. The chain's CDR3 is CAISAGGLTDTQYF. CDR3 coding DNA: TGTGCCATCAGTGCAGGGGGGCTTACAGATACGCAGTATTTT.

CDR3 sequence reads: CASSSDLFPGQLAKNIQYF. CDR3 nucleotides: TGTGCCAGCAGCTCAGACCTTTTCCCGGGACAGCTAGCCAAAAACATTCAGTACTTC. The chain uses TRBV7-9 and TRBJ2-4; 7 positions match TRBD1. CDR1 SEHNR and CDR2 FQNEAQ come from the germline V gene (reference sequence). The V and J ends lost 4 bases and 0 bases, in that order; junction bases with no gene match: 15. The CDR3 has 19 amino acids.

The V gene is TRBV7-9, the J gene TRBJ1-1; D is unresolved. The CDR3 covers 13 residues. Deletions cut 10 bases from V and 1 base from J, with 13 bases between. The germline V gene encodes CDR1 SEHNR and CDR2 FQNEAQ (reference sequence). The CDR3 DNA reads as TGTGCCACCACCCCGGGTCGGAACACTGAAGCTTTCTTT. It codes for CATTPGRNTEAFF. The full variable domain, in which reference TRBV7-9 and TRBJ1-1 provide the parts outside the CDR3, is DTGVSQNPRHKITKRGQNVTFRCDPISEHNRLYWYRQTLGQGPEFLTYFQNEAQLEKSRLLSDRFSAERPKGSFSTLEIQRTEQGDSAMYLCATTPGRNTEAFFGQGTRLTVV.

The chain links TRBV4-1 to TRBJ1-1, with 8 positions matching TRBD1. The germline gives CDR1 MGHRA, CDR2 YSYEKL. This CDR3 is 16 amino acids long. The V gene end was trimmed by 4 bases and the J gene end by 2 bases; junction bases not matched to a gene: 9. CDR3 in DNA: TGCGCCAGCAGCCCCCCCGAAGCAGGGGGCAACACTGAAGCTTTCTTT. As protein: CASSPPEAGGNTEAFF.

The chain links TRBV18 to TRBJ1-1; D perhaps matches TRBD1 (5 bases). CDR3 size: 15 residues. Between the trimmed V and J ends, which lost 0 bases and 0 bases, there was a span of 8 bases. Germline loops: CDR1 KGHSH, CDR2 LQKENI. CDR3 loop: CASSPPKTVNTEAFF. The CDR3 DNA sequence: TGTGCCAGCTCACCACCTAAGACAGTGAACACTGAAGCTTTCTTT.

The chain is built from TRBV2 and TRBJ1-5, with a tentative D call TRBD1 (6 bases). Trimming cost V 4 bases and J 4 bases, with 11 bases left between them. The germline CDR1 and CDR2 sequences are SNHLY and FYNNEI. The CDR3 is 14 residues long. The CDR3: CASSGNRGNQPQHF. The CDR3, as DNA: TGTGCCAGCAGTGGGAATAGGGGGAATCAGCCCCAGCATTTT.